This TCR beta chain is from a study of early T cells in non-severe SARS-CoV-2 infection. Study at large: Investigators sequenced bulk RNA drawn from unsorted whole blood, and chains remained unpaired. The study, taken as a whole, reports: The study's VDJdb matching favored anti-spike CD8 responses and missed private and CD4 specificities.

Ten or more counts support this clonotype. Antigen unknown. Attachment of unique molecular identifiers was made to individual cDNA molecules. One entry per CDR3 protein, called by TCRdb with MiXCR from the 5' RACE reads. Among 45,000 or so distinct CDR3 sequences listed, about 4% were seen once. The V segment lost 1 base and the J segment 1 base; nucleotides outside the gene matches: 9. This CDR3 has 17 amino acids. Germline V gene sequence: CDR1 DFQATT, CDR2 SNEGSKA (reference sequence). This clonotype originated in an adult who was a healthcare worker with PCR-confirmed SARS-CoV-2 infection or an uninfected control (not recorded which). Sequenced input: whole blood. This chain joins TRBV20-1 and TRBJ2-2, with 7 nucleotides matching TRBD1. The DNA of the CDR3 is TGCAGTGCTAGAGGGAAGGGGGCGACGGAGAACACCGGGGAGCTGTTTTTT. Translating it yields CSARGKGATENTGELFF.